This TCR beta chain was recorded in a study of a mutant IDH1 vaccine in newly diagnosed glioma (dated by TCRdb to the early 2020s). About the investigation overall: Patients received eight vaccinations in weeks 1, 3, 5, 7, 11, 15, 19 and 23, corresponding to visits V03 through V10. Peripheral blood was drawn at six visits: V03 (baseline), V05, V07, V10, V12 and V13. The approximately 30 treated patients were approximately 60% male and roughly 40% female, with a mean age of approximately 38 years. Longitudinal TCRB deep sequencing was performed for around 23 treated patients wherever samples were available for exploratory analyses. Vaccination began 4-6 weeks after radiotherapy alone, or alongside temozolomide cycles in the chemotherapy-containing groups. Before enrollment, most patients had been given radiochemotherapy with temozolomide as standard therapy, while the rest had received either radiotherapy alone or temozolomide alone.

The library was generated by the immunoSEQ multiplex PCR assay. Rearranged TCR beta chain sequences were amplified with the hsTCRB Kit following the manufacturer's protocol. Sequencing of TCRB libraries was carried out on an Illumina MiSeq. On the study's bioinformatics: The kit vendor's proprietary platform handled demultiplexing, trimming and gene mapping. Here the immuneACCESS table is served through TCRdb, limited to in-frame sequences with V and J called. Missing clones are a known gap in these copies; in checked studies unresolved V genes cover under half, and the rest lacks a known reason. The V and J calls and the clone size are those of that table, but D and trimming were determined from the DNA. For this sample there are 29,000 or so clones; 75% to 90% appear just once. The top ten clones comprise roughly 8.2% of the sample. The germline V gene specifies MNHEY as CDR1 and SVGAGI as CDR2. The germline ends are 14 bases apart after V is trimmed by 2 bases and J by 9 bases. From the cysteine up to the phenylalanine, the CDR3 has a length of 15 residues. The entry retains the CDR3 DNA only, 45 bases that are in frame from base 1.

The study at large found these results: The authors stated that sample limitations prevented analyses of patient blood samples from being reproduced. Immune responses induced by the vaccine were seen in more than 85% of patients across multiple MHC alleles. PBMC samples for TCRB deep sequencing were selected based on availability. Changes in the top peripheral T cell clonotypes picked up by TCRB sequencing did not appear to be linked to pseudoprogression.

Notes on this clone: The antigen it recognizes is unknown. No base qualities exist here, and no much larger clone lies one base off it.

Per the publication, the time point label means: week 23, last vaccination. Each vaccine dose was 300 ug of a 20-mer mutant IDH1 peptide in Montanide, given subcutaneously with topical imiquimod. The donors had newly diagnosed IDH1-mutant astrocytomas of WHO grade 3 or 4 that showed loss of nuclear ATRX. The samples were drawn from NOA16, a multicentre, single-arm, open-label phase I trial in Germany that tested a mutant IDH1 peptide vaccine in humans for the first time. Genomic DNA for TCRB sequencing was extracted from EDTA blood using the DNeasy Blood and Tissue Kit. The sequences come from PBMCs, collected from a glioma patient whose treatment included an IDH1 peptide vaccine. Here the chain combines TRBV6-5 and TRBJ1-6; the D gene identity is not certain. This clonotype was obtained from a young woman with glioma. The CDR3 protein: CASSYVGDQRSPLHF. The sequenced DNA: TGTGCCAGCAGTTACGTTGGGGATCAGCGTTCACCCCTCCACTTT.